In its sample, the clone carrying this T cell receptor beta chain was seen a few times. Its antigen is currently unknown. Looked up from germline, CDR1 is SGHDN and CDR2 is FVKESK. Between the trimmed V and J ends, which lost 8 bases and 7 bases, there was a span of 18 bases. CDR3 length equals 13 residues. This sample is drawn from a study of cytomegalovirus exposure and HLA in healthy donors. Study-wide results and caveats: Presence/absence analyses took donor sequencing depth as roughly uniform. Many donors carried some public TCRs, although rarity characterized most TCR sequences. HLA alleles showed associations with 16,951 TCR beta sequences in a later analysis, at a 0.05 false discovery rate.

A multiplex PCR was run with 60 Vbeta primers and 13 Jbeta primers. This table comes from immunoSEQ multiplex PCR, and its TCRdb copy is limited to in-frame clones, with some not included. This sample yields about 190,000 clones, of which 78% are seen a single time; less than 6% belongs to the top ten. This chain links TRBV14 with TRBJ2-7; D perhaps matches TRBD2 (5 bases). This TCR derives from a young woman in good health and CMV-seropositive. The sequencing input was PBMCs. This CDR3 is CASAPLIGKEQYF. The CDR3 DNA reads TGTGCCAGCGCTCCCCTTATCGGGAAGGAGCAGTACTTC.